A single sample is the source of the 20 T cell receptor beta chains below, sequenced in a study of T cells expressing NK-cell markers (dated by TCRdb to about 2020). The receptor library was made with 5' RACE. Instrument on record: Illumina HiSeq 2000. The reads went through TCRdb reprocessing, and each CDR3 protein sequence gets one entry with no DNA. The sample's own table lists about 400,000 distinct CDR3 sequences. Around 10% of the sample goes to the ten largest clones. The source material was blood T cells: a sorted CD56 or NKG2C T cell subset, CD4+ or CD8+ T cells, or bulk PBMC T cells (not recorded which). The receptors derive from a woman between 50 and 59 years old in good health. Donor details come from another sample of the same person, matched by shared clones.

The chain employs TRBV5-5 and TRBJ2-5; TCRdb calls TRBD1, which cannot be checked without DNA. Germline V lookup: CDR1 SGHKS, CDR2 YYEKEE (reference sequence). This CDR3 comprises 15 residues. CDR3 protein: CASSYRTGRQETQYF. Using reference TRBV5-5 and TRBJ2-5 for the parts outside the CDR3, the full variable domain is DAGVTQSPTHLIKTRGQQVTLRCSPISGHKSVSWYQQVLGQGPQFIFQYYEKEERGRGNFPDRFSARQFPNYSSELNVNALLLGDSALYLCASSYRTGRQETQYFGPGTRLLVL.

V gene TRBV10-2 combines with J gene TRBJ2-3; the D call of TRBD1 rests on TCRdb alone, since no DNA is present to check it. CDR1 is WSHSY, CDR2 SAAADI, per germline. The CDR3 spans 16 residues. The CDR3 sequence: CASSDPDRFSTDTQYF.

The CDR3 spells CASWRGGVEQYF. V and J are TRBV12-3 or TRBV12-4 and TRBJ2-7; the TCRdb call, TRBD2, lacks DNA for checking. The CDR3 contains 12 residues.

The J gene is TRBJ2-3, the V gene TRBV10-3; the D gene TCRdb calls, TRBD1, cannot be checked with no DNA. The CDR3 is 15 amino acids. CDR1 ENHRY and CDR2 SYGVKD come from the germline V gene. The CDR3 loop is CAIEGATGGTDTQYF.

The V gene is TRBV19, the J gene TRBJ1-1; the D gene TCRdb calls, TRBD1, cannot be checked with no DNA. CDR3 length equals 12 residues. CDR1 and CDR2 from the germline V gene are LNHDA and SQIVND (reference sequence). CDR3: CASTDRGTEAFF.

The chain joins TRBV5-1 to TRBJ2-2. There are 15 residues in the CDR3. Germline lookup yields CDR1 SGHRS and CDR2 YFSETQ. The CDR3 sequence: CASSLDITVTGELFF.

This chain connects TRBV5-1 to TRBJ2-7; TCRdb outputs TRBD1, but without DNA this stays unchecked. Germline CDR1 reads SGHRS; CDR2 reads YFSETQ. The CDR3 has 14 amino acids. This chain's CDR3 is CASSIQGAGYEQYF. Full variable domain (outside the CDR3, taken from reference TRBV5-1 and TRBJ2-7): KAGVTQTPRYLIKTRGQQVTLSCSPISGHRSVSWYQQTPGQGLQFLFEYFSETQRNKGNFPGRFSGRQFSNSRSEMNVSTLELGDSALYLCASSIQGAGYEQYFGPGTRLTVT.

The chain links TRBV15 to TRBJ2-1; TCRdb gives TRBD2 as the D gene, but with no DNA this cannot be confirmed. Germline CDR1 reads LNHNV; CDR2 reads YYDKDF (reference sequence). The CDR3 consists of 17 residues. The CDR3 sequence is CATSRDQISGRGNEQFF.

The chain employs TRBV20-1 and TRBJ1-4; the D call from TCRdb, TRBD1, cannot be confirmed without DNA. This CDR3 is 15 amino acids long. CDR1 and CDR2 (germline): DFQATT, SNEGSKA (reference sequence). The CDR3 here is CSALKAPSYNEKLFF.

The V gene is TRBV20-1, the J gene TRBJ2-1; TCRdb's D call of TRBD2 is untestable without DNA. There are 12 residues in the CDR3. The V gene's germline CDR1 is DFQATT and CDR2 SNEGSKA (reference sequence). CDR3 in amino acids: CSATSGYNEQFF.

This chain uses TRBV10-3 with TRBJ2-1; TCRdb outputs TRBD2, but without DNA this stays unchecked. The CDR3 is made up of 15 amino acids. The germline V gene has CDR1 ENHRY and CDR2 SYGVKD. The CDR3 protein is CAISSAGGAYNEQFF.

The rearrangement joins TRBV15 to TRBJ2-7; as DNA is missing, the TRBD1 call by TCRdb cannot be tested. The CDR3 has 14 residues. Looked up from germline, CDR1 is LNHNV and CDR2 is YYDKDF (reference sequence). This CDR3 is CATSRDLGDNEQYF.

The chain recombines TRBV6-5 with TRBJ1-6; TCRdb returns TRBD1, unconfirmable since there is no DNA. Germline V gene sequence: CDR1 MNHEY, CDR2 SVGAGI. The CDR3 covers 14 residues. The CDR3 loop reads CASSFARGQAPLHF.

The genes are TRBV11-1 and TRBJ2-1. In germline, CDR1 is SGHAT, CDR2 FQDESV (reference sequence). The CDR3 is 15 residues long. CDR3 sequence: CASSLAPSGYNEQFF.

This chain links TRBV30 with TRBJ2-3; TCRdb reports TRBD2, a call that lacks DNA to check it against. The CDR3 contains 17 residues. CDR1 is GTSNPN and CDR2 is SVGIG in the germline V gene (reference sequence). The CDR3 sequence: CAWSASRTSGTPDTQYF.

CDR3 region: CASSPGGSGRAKQYF. The chain employs TRBV7-2 and TRBJ2-7; TCRdb outputs TRBD2, but without DNA this stays unchecked. Germline V gene lookup returns CDR1 SGHTA and CDR2 FQGNSA. This CDR3 has 15 amino acids.

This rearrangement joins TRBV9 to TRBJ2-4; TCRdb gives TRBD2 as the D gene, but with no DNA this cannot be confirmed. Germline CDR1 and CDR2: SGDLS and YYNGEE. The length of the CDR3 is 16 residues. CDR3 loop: CASSPTASQAKNIQYF.

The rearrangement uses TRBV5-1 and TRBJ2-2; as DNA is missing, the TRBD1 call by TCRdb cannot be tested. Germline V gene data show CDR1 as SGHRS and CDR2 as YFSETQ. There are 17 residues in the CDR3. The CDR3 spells CASSPDRVSSNTGELFF.

CDR3: CATSDQNEAFF. The genes are TRBV24-1 and TRBJ1-1. The CDR3 sequence is 11 residues long. The germline CDR1 and CDR2 sequences are KGHDR and SFDVKD.

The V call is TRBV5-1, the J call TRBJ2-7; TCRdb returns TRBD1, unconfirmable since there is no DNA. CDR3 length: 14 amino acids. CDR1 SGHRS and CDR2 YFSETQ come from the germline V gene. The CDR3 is CASSLNRRSQVQYF.